This T cell receptor (beta chain) was recovered during a study of human T cells and chemical hapten exposure. Study summary: The use of 2% DPC on roughly 2 cm by roughly 2 cm of upper inner arm skin constituted sensitization.

Within the library, unique molecular identifiers were attached to each individual cDNA molecule. TCRdb recomputed calls from the RACE reads with MiXCR, one row per CDR3 protein. The sample holds about 200,000 distinct CDR3 sequences, about 22% seen once. Noted time point: patch test 3, about 24 weeks after DPC sensitization. Treatment specified: therapeutic diphenylcyclopropenone sensitization with weekly scalp DPC. Blood, whole and unfractionated, served as the source for total RNA extraction. This clonotype was seen only a few times. What it binds is unknown. The CDR3 has 14 residues. Trimming stripped 0 bases from V and 4 bases from J, with 10 bases between. CDR1 is DFQATT and CDR2 is SNEGSKA in the germline V gene (reference sequence). Overall study findings and caveats: High-frequency TCRs, those above 1 in 1000, stayed the same after DPC sensitization.

This sample comprised whole blood, obtained in connection with sensitization to the hapten diphenylcyclopropenone (DPC). This TCR was sampled from a woman in her forties with alopecia areata. Some clones in this sample may be carry-over from other donors' samples. This sequence joins TRBV20-1 and TRBJ2-1; a weak D match, TRBD2 (5 bases). The CDR3 nucleotides are TGCAGTGCTAGAGAGCGGGCTTCTTACAATGAGCAGTTCTTC. Amino acid sequence: CSARERASYNEQFF.